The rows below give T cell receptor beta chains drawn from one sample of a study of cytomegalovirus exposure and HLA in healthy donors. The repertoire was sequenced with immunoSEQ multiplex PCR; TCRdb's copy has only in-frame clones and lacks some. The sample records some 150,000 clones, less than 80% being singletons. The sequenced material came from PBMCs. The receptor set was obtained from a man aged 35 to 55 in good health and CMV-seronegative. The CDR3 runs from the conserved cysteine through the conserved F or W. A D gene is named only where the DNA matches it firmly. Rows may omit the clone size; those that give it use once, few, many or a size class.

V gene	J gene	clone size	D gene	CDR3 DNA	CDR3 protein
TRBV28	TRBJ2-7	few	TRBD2	TGTGCCAGCAGTCCAGCGGGATCTTCCCTCTACGAGCAGTACTTC	CASSPAGSSLYEQYF
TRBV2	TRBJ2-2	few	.	TGTGCCAGCAGTGAAAGGCGGGAAAGCGGGGAGCTGTTTTTT	CASSERRESGELFF
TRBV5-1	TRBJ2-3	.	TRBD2	TGCGCCAGCAGCTTGGGGGCCGGGAGGGATACGCAGTATTTT	CASSLGAGRDTQYF
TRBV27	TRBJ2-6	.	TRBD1	TGTGCCAGCAGTTCGATTTACGGCCGGGACAGGGTTACTTCTGGGGCCAACGTCCTGACTTTC	CASSSIYGRDRVTSGANVLTF
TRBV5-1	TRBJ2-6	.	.	TGCGCCAGCAGCTTGGCCCCCGCCTCTGGGGCCAACGGCCTGACTTTC	CASSLAPASGANGLTF
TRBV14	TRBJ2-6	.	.	TGTACCAGCAGCCGGAGCAGAGGCCCTGGGGCCAACGTCCTGACTTTC	CTSSRSRGPGANVLTF
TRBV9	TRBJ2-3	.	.	TGTGCCAGCAGCGTACAAGGGGCACGCACAGATACGCAGTATTTT	CASSVQGARTDTQYF
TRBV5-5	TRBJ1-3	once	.	TGTGCCAGCAGCTGGGAGGATAGCGGGGACACCATATATTTT	CASSWEDSGDTIYF
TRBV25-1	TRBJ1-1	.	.	TGTGCCAGCAGTCTACAGGGAAGTGCTGAAGCTTTCTTT	CASSLQGSAEAFF
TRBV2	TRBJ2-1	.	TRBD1	TGTGCCAGCAGCGGGACAGGGGGCGCCTACAATGAGCAGTTCTTC	CASSGTGGAYNEQFF
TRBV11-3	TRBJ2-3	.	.	TGTGCCAGCAGCTTTAGGCGGGCGACGGATACGCAGTATTTT	CASSFRRATDTQYF
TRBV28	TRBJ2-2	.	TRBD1	TGTGCCAGCAGTTCCCCGGGACAGGGGGTGATCGGGGAGCTGTTTTTT	CASSSPGQGVIGELFF
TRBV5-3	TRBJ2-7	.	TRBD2	TGTGCCAGAATGATAGCGGGGGTCTCCTACGAGCAGTACTTC	CARMIAGVSYEQYF
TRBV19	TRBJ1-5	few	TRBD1	TGTGCCAGTAAAAGAGACAGGGGTAATCAGCCCCAGCATTTT	CASKRDRGNQPQHF
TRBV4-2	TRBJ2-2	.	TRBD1	TGTGCCAGCACCATCGGGACAGGCAACACCGGGGAGCTGTTTTTT	CASTIGTGNTGELFF
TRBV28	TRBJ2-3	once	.	TGTGCCAGCACCGACAGGTATACGCAGTATTTT	CASTDRYTQYF
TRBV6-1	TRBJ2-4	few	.	TGTGCCAGCAGCTTCTTCGGGGGAAAAAACATTCAGTACTTC	CASSFFGGKNIQYF
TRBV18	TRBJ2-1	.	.	TGTGCCAGCTCACTTGATCAGGGGTCCGTCAATGAGCAGTTCTTC	CASSLDQGSVNEQFF
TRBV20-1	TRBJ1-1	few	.	TGCAGTGCTGAGATGAACACTGAAGCTTTCTTT	CSAEMNTEAFF
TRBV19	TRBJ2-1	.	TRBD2	TGTGCCAGTAGTATAGACGGGACTAGGACACCCTACAATGAGCAGTTCTTC	CASSIDGTRTPYNEQFF
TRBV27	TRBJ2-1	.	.	TGTGCCAGCAGTTTATTGGGCTTAGAGGGAGCCTGGAATGAGCAGTTCTTC	CASSLLGLEGAWNEQFF
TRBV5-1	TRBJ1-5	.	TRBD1	TGCGCCAGCAGCTTGGGGGACAGGGGGCCTTTGGGCAATCAGCCCCAGCATTTT	CASSLGDRGPLGNQPQHF
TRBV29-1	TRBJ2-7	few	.	TGCAGCGTTGTAGGGGTCTCCTACGAGCAGTACTTC	CSVVGVSYEQYF
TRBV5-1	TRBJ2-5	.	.	TGCGCCAGCAGCTTGTTGGACAGCCAAGAGACCCAGTACTTC	CASSLLDSQETQYF
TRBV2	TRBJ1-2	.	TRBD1	TGTGCCAGCGTGCGGGGTGGCACCCGGGACAGAAACAACTATGGCTACACCTTC	CASVRGGTRDRNNYGYTF
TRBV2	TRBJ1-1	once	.	TGTGCCAGCAGTGAAGTACTTGGACAGCCGAACACTGAAGCTTTCTTT	CASSEVLGQPNTEAFF
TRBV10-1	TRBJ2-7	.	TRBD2	TGCGCCAGCAGTGTTTGTTCTGGAAACGGGAGGGTCTCCTACGAGCAGTACTTC	CASSVCSGNGRVSYEQYF
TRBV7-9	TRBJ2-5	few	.	TGTGCCAGCAGCTGGGGGAGGGGGACCCAAGAGACCCAGTACTTC	CASSWGRGTQETQYF
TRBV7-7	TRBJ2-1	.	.	TGTGCTAGCAGCTTAGCCGGGGGTGAGCAGTTCTTC	CASSLAGGEQFF
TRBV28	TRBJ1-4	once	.	TGTGCCAGCAGTTTACAGGACACAAGTGAAAAACTGTTTTTT	CASSLQDTSEKLFF
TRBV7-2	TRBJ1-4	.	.	TGTGCCAGCAGCTTAGTAACAGGGCGAACTAATGAAAAACTGTTTTTT	CASSLVTGRTNEKLFF
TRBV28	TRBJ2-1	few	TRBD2	TGTGCCAGCACTATAGGCGGGAGGGCCAAAAGCAATGAGCAGTTCTTC	CASTIGGRAKSNEQFF
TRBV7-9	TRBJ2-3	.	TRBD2	TGTGCCAGCAGCTTTCCTAGCGGGAGTACCCCAGATACGCAGTATTTT	CASSFPSGSTPDTQYF
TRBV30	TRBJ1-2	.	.	TGTGCCTGGAGCCCAGAGGGAGACTATGGCTACACCTTC	CAWSPEGDYGYTF
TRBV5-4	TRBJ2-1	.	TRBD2	TGTGCCAGCAGCCATCCAGCGGGAGCGAGGAATGAGCAGTTCTTC	CASSHPAGARNEQFF
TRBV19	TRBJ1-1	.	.	.	CASTSDRLPTMNTEAFF
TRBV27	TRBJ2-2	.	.	TGTGCCAGCAGAGGACTATACACCGGGGAGCTGTTTTTT	CASRGLYTGELFF
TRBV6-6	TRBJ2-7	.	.	TGTGCCAGCAGTTACACGGGCTACGAGCAGTACTTC	CASSYTGYEQYF
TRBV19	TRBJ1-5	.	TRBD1	TGTGCCAGTAGTACCTTACAGGGGCGGTATAGCAATCAGCCCCAGCATTTT	CASSTLQGRYSNQPQHF
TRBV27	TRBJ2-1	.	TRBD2	TGTGCCAGCACATTAGCGGGATCTAATGAGCAGTTCTTC	CASTLAGSNEQFF
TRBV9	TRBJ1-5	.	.	TGTGCCAGCAGCGTAGACGGGAATCAGCCCCAGCATTTT	CASSVDGNQPQHF
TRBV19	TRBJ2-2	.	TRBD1	TGTGCCGGGAGGGACAGGGGGAGCACCGGGGAGCTGTTTTTT	CAGRDRGSTGELFF
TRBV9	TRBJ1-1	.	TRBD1	TGTGCCAGCAGGTATACACAGGGGGAGGACACTGAAGCTTTCTTT	CASRYTQGEDTEAFF